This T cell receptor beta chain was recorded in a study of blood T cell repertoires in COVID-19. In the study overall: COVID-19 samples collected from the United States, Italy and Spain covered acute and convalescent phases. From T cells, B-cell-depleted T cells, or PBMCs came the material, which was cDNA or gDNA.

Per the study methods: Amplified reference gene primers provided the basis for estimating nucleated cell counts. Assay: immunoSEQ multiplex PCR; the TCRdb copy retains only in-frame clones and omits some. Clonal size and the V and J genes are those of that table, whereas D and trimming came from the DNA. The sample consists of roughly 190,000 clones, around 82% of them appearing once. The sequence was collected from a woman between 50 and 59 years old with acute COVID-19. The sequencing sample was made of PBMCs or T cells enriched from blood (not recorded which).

CDR3 sequence (DNA): TGTGCCAGCAGACCGGGACAGGGGGTAAACACCATATATTTT. As protein: CASRPGQGVNTIYF. The J gene is TRBJ1-3, the V gene TRBV7-2; 11 bases are a match to TRBD1. J was trimmed by 6 bases and V by 6 bases; bases with no gene match: 4. This CDR3 contains 14 residues. Germline assignment: CDR1 SGHTA and CDR2 FQGNSA.